This TCR beta chain appears in the sequencing data of a study of T cell changes during pregnancy in multiple sclerosis. CDR3 length: 12 amino acids. V was cut by 3 bases and J by 5 bases, with 7 bases left in between. Germline values: CDR1 MNHNS, CDR2 SASEGT. Here immunoSEQ multiplex PCR was the method, and the copy in TCRdb shows in-frame clones only, minus some. The sample holds approximately 94,000 clones, around 92% seen once. This sequence joins TRBV6-1 and TRBJ2-5; a weak D match, TRBD2 (6 bases). The sequence came from a female donor with multiple sclerosis, enrolled in a pregnancy study. This material consisted of peripheral blood, taken after pregnancy. CDR3 DNA: TGTGCCAGCAGTGAGCGGGGCGAGACCCAGTACTTC. Translated: CASSERGETQYF.